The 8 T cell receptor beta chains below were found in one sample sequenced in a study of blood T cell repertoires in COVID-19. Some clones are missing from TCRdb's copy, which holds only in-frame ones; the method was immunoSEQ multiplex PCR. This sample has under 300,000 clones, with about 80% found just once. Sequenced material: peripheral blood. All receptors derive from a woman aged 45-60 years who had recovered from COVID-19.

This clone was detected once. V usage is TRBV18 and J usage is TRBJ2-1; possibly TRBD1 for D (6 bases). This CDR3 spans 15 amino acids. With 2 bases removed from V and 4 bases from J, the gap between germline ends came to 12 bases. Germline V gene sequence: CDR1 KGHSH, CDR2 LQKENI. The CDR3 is CASSPDRWGYNEQFF. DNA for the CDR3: TGTGCCAGCTCACCAGACAGGTGGGGATACAATGAGCAGTTCTTC.

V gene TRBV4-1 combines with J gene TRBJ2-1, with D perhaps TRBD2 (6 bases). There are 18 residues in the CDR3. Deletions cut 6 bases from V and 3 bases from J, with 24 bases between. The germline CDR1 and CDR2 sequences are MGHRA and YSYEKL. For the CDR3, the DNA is TGCGCCAGCAGACTTGACGGGACTGGTTTAAGTCGCTACAATGAGCAGTTCTTC. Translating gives CASRLDGTGLSRYNEQFF.

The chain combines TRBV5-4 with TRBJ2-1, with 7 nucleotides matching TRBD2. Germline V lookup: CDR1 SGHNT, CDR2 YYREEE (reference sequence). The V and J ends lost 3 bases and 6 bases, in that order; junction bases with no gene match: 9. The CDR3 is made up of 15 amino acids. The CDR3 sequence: CASSSGLDRSNEQFF. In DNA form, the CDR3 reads TGTGCCAGCAGCTCCGGACTAGATCGTAGCAATGAGCAGTTCTTC.

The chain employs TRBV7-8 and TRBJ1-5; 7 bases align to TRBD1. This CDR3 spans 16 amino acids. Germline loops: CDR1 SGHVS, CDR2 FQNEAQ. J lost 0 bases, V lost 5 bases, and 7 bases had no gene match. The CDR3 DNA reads TGTGCCAGCAGCGGGCGTACAGGGGTTAGCAATCAGCCCCAGCATTTT. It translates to CASSGRTGVSNQPQHF.

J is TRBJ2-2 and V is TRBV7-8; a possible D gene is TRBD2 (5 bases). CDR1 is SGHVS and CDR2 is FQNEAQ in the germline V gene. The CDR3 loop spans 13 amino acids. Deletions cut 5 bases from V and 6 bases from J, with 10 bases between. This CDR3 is CASSHEGPGELFF. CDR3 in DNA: TGTGCCAGCAGCCATGAGGGTCCCGGGGAGCTGTTTTTT.

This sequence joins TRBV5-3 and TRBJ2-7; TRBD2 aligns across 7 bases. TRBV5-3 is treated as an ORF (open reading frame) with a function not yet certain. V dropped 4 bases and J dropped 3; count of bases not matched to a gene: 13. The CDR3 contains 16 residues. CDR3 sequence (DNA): TGTGCCAGAAGCCAAATGACAGAAGGGAGGGGCTACGAGCAGTACTTC. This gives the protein CARSQMTEGRGYEQYF.

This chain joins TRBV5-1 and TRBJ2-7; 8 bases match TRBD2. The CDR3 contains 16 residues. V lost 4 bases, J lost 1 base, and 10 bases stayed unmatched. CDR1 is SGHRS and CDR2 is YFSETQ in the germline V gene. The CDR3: CASSLSGGDPSYEQYF. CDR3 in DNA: TGCGCCAGCAGCCTCAGCGGGGGAGACCCATCCTACGAGCAGTACTTC.

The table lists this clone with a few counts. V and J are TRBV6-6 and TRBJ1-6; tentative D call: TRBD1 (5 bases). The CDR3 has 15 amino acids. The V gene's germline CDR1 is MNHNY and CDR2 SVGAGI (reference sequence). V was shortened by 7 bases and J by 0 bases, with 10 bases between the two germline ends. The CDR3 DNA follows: TGTGCCAGCACTAAAGACAGCTCCTATAATTCACCCCTCCACTTT. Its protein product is CASTKDSSYNSPLHF.